This is a list of T cell receptor beta chains from one sample in a study of OX40 agonist ivuxolimab in advanced cancers. Produced via immunoSEQ multiplex PCR; TCRdb's table is partial and in-frame only. The table records around 99,000 clones, less than 95% of them present only once. This material consisted of CD4+ or CD8+ T cells sorted from blood, taken in a trial of the OX40 agonist ivuxolimab. The receptors derive from an adult with an advanced solid tumor such as melanoma, head and neck, liver or kidney cancer. CDR3s include the opening cysteine and the closing phenylalanine or tryptophan. A D gene is named only where the DNA matches it firmly. Not every row has a clone size; where given, it reads once, few, many or a size class.

V gene	J gene	D gene	clone size	CDR3 DNA	CDR3 protein
TRBV5-1	TRBJ2-1	-	-	TGCGCCAGCAGCTTGGGGACTGAGCAGTTCTTC	CASSLGTEQFF
TRBV6-1	TRBJ2-1	-	-	TGTGCCAGCAGTGATCCCGGGCCCGGCAATGAGCAGTTCTTC	CASSDPGPGNEQFF
TRBV30	TRBJ2-7	-	once	TGTGCCTGGAGCCCACCCCTCCTAGCGAAAGAGCAGTACTTC	CAWSPPLLAKEQYF
TRBV29-1	TRBJ1-2	-	-	TGCAGCGTTGGTGAAAGGGTTGACTATGGCTACACCTTC	CSVGERVDYGYTF
TRBV18	TRBJ2-3	TRBD2	-	TGTGCCAGCTCACCACCGGGACTAGCGGGAGGGGATACGCAGTATTTT	CASSPPGLAGGDTQYF
TRBV7-3	TRBJ2-3	-	-	TGTGCCAGCAGCTTACTAACAGGGACAGATACGCAGTATTTT	CASSLLTGTDTQYF
TRBV30	TRBJ2-3	-	-	TGTGCCTGGAGTGTAAGTCTCACAGATACGCAGTATTTT	CAWSVSLTDTQYF
TRBV28	TRBJ1-1	-	-	TGTGCCAGCACCTATGGACAGCGGAACACTGAAGCTTTCTTT	CASTYGQRNTEAFF
TRBV6-5	TRBJ1-5	-	-	TGTGCCAGCAGTTACGACGGACTCGGCAATCAGCCCCAGCATTTT	CASSYDGLGNQPQHF
TRBV6-5	TRBJ2-7	TRBD1	once	TGTGCCAGCAGCCCGGGACAGGGTATTATCTACGAGCAGTACTTC	CASSPGQGIIYEQYF
TRBV29-1	TRBJ2-7	TRBD1	-	TGCAGCGTTGAAGGGGTACCGGGACAGGGGCCCTACGAGCAGTACTTC	CSVEGVPGQGPYEQYF
TRBV7-2	TRBJ1-5	TRBD1	once	TGTGCCAGCAGCCCGGACAGGGGCCAGCCCCAGCATTTT	CASSPDRGQPQHF
TRBV6-5	TRBJ1-2	TRBD1	-	TGTGCCAGCGCCCCTTGGGGACAGAACTATGGCTACACCTTC	CASAPWGQNYGYTF
TRBV5-1	TRBJ2-7	TRBD2	-	TGCGCCAGCAGTCCCGGACTAGCGGAGTACTACGAGCAGTACTTC	CASSPGLAEYYEQYF
TRBV4-1	TRBJ2-7	-	-	TGCGCCAGCAGCCGACCGGATGGCGAGCAGTACTTC	CASSRPDGEQYF
TRBV14	TRBJ2-1	-	-	TGTGCCAGCAGCCAACTTGGGACAAGGTCCATTTCCGGTGAGCAGTTCTTC	CASSQLGTRSISGEQFF
TRBV6-1	TRBJ1-1	-	-	TGTGCCAGCAGTGTGAGGGAAAACACTGAAGCTTTCTTT	CASSVRENTEAFF